The 23 T cell receptor beta chains below all came from one sample that was sequenced in a study of blood T cell repertoires in COVID-19. Clones were sequenced by immunoSEQ multiplex PCR, and TCRdb holds only the in-frame ones, with some missing. The sample yields about 43,000 clones, 87% seen once. Sequencing was carried out using peripheral blood. The receptors were gathered from a woman at least 80 years old with active COVID-19.

V gene TRBV7-6 combines with J gene TRBJ2-7, with 8 nucleotides matching TRBD1. The ends lost 5 bases at V and 3 bases at J; junction bases unmatched: 9. Germline values: CDR1 SGHVS, CDR2 FNYEAQ. The CDR3 consists of 15 residues. The CDR3 DNA sequence: TGTGCCAGCAGCCCCTTCCGGGACAGGAGCTACGAGCAGTACTTC. Translating it yields CASSPFRDRSYEQYF. The full variable domain, rest sourced from reference TRBV7-6 and TRBJ2-7, is GAGVSQSPRYKVTKRGQDVALRCDPISGHVSLYWYRQALGQGPEFLTYFNYEAQQDKSGLPNDRFSAERPEGSISTLTIQRTEQRDSAMYRCASSPFRDRSYEQYFGPGTRLTVT.

This clone was seen a single time. The chain links TRBV5-1 to TRBJ2-7; the D gene is possibly TRBD2 (6 bases). Germline V lookup: CDR1 SGHRS, CDR2 YFSETQ. V was clipped by 4 bases and J by 7 bases, with 15 bases between them. The CDR3 covers 13 residues. The CDR3 loop reads CASSVTREREQYF. The CDR3 DNA follows: TGCGCCAGCAGCGTGACACGGGAGAGAGAGCAGTACTTC.

The V and J genes are TRBV28 and TRBJ2-4; maybe TRBD1 (6 bases). V lost 6 bases and J lost 6, with 9 bases in between. Germline CDR1 MDHEN, CDR2 SYDVKM. The CDR3 loop spans 12 amino acids. This CDR3 is CASRDSGNIQYF. CDR3 DNA: TGTGCCAGCAGGGACAGTGGAAACATTCAGTACTTC.

Only one count was recorded for this clone. The J gene is TRBJ2-5, the V gene TRBV7-2; 7 nucleotides agree with TRBD1. The CDR3 spans 14 residues. CDR1 SGHTA and CDR2 FQGNSA come from the germline V gene. V lost 9 bases and J lost 1; bases outside the gene matches: 8. In nucleotides, the CDR3 is TGTGCCAGTTCGACAGGGATACTCCAAGAGACCCAGTACTTC. Protein sequence: CASSTGILQETQYF.

The rearrangement uses TRBV18 and TRBJ1-3; a weak D match, TRBD1 (5 bases). The germline V and J ends were trimmed by 4 bases and 0 bases, with 16 bases remaining between them. Germline CDR1 reads KGHSH; CDR2 reads LQKENI. The CDR3 runs to 17 residues. The DNA for the CDR3 is TGTGCCAGCTCACTCAACTCTCAGGGTTTCTCTGGAAACACCATATATTTT. This sequence encodes CASSLNSQGFSGNTIYF.

This clone has a single count. The V gene is TRBV11-3, the J gene TRBJ2-3, with 8 bases matching TRBD1. The junction had 2 bases not matched to a gene; V was cut back by 3 bases and J by 3 bases. Germline-derived CDR1 and CDR2 are SGHNT and YENEEA. This CDR3 spans 14 amino acids. The CDR3 nucleotides read TGTGCCAGCAGCTTCAGGGGGCCTACAGATACGCAGTATTTT. It yields the protein CASSFRGPTDTQYF.

The chain uses TRBV24-1 and TRBJ2-7; 7 positions agree with TRBD1. Germline assignment: CDR1 KGHDR and CDR2 SFDVKD. V was pared by 4 bases and J by 4 bases, with 6 bases of the junction left unmatched. The CDR3 consists of 14 residues. CDR3 sequence: CATSEGQTGYEQYF. The DNA for the CDR3 is TGTGCCACCAGTGAGGGACAGACCGGATACGAGCAGTACTTC.

The rearrangement links TRBV2 to TRBJ1-2; D unclear. V was trimmed by 5 bases and J by 3 bases, leaving 4 bases between them. Germline V gives CDR1 SNHLY, CDR2 FYNNEI. The CDR3 extends over 11 amino acids. The CDR3 region is CASSPYYGYTF. CDR3 bases: TGTGCCAGCAGTCCCTACTATGGCTACACCTTC.

The chain joins TRBV4-3 to TRBJ2-7; D unresolved. In germline, CDR1 is LGHNA, CDR2 YSLEER. CDR3 length: 13 amino acids. Trimming cost V 2 bases and J 0 bases, with 5 bases left between them. CDR3 amino acids: CASSQSVSYEQYF. DNA for the CDR3: TGCGCCAGCAGCCAATCAGTCTCCTACGAGCAGTACTTC.

This clone was counted a single time. The chain combines TRBV24-1 with TRBJ2-5; 8 bases fit TRBD2. CDR3 size: 15 residues. Germline CDR1 KGHDR, CDR2 SFDVKD. With 4 bases clipped from V and 1 base from J, the junction kept 4 bases outside the gene matches. The CDR3 sequence: CATSEGGGPQETQYF. The CDR3 DNA sequence: TGTGCCACCAGTGAGGGCGGGGGGCCCCAAGAGACCCAGTACTTC.

By share, this clone ranks as medium-sized. The chain uses TRBV2 and TRBJ2-1, with TRBD1 as a possible D gene (7 bases). This CDR3 has 14 residues. Germline CDR1 SNHLY, CDR2 FYNNEI. Trimming removed 6 bases at V and 2 bases at J, with 11 bases between. As DNA, the CDR3 is TGTGCCAGCAGGCGGGACAGCCCCTACAATGAGCAGTTCTTC. It yields the protein CASRRDSPYNEQFF.

This chain connects TRBV3-1 (or the pseudogene TRBV3-2) to TRBJ2-5; TRBD2 matches 14 bases. Germline loops: CDR1 LGHDT, CDR2 YNNKEL (reference sequence). V lost 2 bases and J lost 5; bases outside the gene matches: 7. The CDR3 sequence is 17 residues long. CDR3 sequence reads: CASSQRLAGGHSETQYF. DNA for the CDR3: TGTGCCAGCAGCCAAAGACTAGCGGGGGGGCATTCGGAGACCCAGTACTTC.

The chain recombines TRBV4-3 with TRBJ1-5; D ambiguous. The ends were cut back, 5 bases at V and 3 bases at J, with 8 bases in the middle. In germline, CDR1 is LGHNA, CDR2 YSLEER. CDR3 length: 13 amino acids. The CDR3 DNA sequence: TGCGCCAGCAGCGCCGACTACAATCAGCCCCAGCATTTT. It encodes CASSADYNQPQHF.

V gene TRBV30 combines with J gene TRBJ1-3, with a possible D match to TRBD1 (6 bases). The V gene's germline CDR1 is GTSNPN and CDR2 SVGIG (reference sequence). The V end was cut by 4 bases, the J end by 4 bases, with 8 bases between. This CDR3 comprises 12 residues. The CDR3: CAWTDRGNTIYF. CDR3 DNA: TGTGCCTGGACGGACAGAGGAAACACCATATATTTT.

The chain carries TRBV5-6 and TRBJ2-7; TRBD2 might be the D (6 bases). There are 13 residues in the CDR3. In germline, CDR1 is SGHDT, CDR2 YYEEEE. The V end lost 1 base, the J end lost 5 bases, and 10 bases lay between the germline ends. The DNA for the CDR3 is TGTGCCAGCAGCTTGATTGGGGGGAACGAGCAGTACTTC. The encoded protein is CASSLIGGNEQYF.

This clone is labeled as medium-sized (0.01 to 0.1%). Written as DNA, the CDR3 is TGTGCCAGCAGCTTAGGGGCTGGCACTGAAGCTTTCTTT. This codes for CASSLGAGTEAFF. This chain links TRBV7-2 with TRBJ1-1; D not certain. V was trimmed by 1 base and J by 4 bases, leaving 7 bases between them. The CDR3 covers 13 residues. Germline lookup yields CDR1 SGHTA and CDR2 FQGNSA.

J is TRBJ2-5 and V is TRBV11-2, with D perhaps TRBD2 (5 bases). This CDR3 is built from 13 residues. Trimming stripped 5 bases from V and 1 base from J, with 8 bases between. The germline gives CDR1 SGHAT, CDR2 FQNNGV. Written as DNA, the CDR3 is TGTGCCAGCAGCCCCGGGGTCCAAGAGACCCAGTACTTC. It yields the protein CASSPGVQETQYF.

This clone was detected only once. Within the sample, other DNA sequences also encode this same CDR3. The V and J genes are TRBV2 and TRBJ1-2, with TRBD1 matching over 7 bases. V lost 5 bases, J lost 14 bases, and 14 bases stayed unmatched. This CDR3 is 13 amino acids long. Germline CDR1 reads SNHLY; CDR2 reads FYNNEI. CDR3 loop: CASSSDFTGTATF. In DNA form, the CDR3 reads TGTGCCAGCAGTTCGGATTTCACCGGGACAGCTACCTTC.

The chain links TRBV5-6 to TRBJ1-2; 10 bases agree with TRBD1. V lost 1 base to trimming and J lost 6 bases; unmatched junction nucleotides: 12. The CDR3 contains 17 residues. Germline loops: CDR1 SGHDT, CDR2 YYEEEE. CDR3 in DNA: TGTGCCAGCAGCTTGCTCAGTGGCTGGACAGGGGGGGATGGCTACACCTTC. It is translated as CASSLLSGWTGGDGYTF.

By share of the sample, this clone is medium-sized. This chain joins TRBV2 and TRBJ1-5; perhaps TRBD1 as D (6 bases). With 1 base removed from V and 0 bases from J, the gap between germline ends came to 10 bases. There are 16 residues in the CDR3. In germline, CDR1 is SNHLY, CDR2 FYNNEI. The CDR3 nucleotides read TGTGCCAGCAGTGAAGGGGGGCCGTATAGCAATCAGCCCCAGCATTTT. Protein sequence: CASSEGGPYSNQPQHF.

This rearrangement joins TRBV6-2 or TRBV6-3 to TRBJ2-7, with 7 bases that match TRBD1. Germline lookup yields CDR1 MNHEY and CDR2 SVGEGT. CDR3 size: 15 residues. The V gene end was trimmed by 2 bases and the J gene end by 4 bases; junction bases not matched to a gene: 8. The CDR3 DNA sequence: TGTGCCAGCAGTTACGGCGCAGGGGGTAGGTACGAGCAGTACTTC. Translating gives CASSYGAGGRYEQYF.

V is TRBV19 and J is TRBJ2-3; TRBD2 is a possible D gene (5 bases). This CDR3 contains 16 residues. Germline V gene data show CDR1 as LNHDA and CDR2 as SQIVND (reference sequence). V dropped 3 bases and J dropped 4 bases, with 17 bases sitting between them. The CDR3 DNA reads as TGTGCCAGTAGTATTCGGGCAGCGGCCCTCGCAGATACGCAGTATTTT. Protein sequence: CASSIRAAALADTQYF.

The V call is TRBV3-1 (or the pseudogene TRBV3-2), the J call TRBJ2-7; D uncertain. The length of the CDR3 is 12 residues. The V gene's germline CDR1 is LGHDT and CDR2 YNNKEL (reference sequence). Trimming took 6 bases from V and 4 from J, leaving 10 bases between them. The CDR3 region is CASRAGSYEQYF. The DNA of the CDR3 is TGTGCCAGCAGAGCAGGTTCTTACGAGCAGTACTTC.